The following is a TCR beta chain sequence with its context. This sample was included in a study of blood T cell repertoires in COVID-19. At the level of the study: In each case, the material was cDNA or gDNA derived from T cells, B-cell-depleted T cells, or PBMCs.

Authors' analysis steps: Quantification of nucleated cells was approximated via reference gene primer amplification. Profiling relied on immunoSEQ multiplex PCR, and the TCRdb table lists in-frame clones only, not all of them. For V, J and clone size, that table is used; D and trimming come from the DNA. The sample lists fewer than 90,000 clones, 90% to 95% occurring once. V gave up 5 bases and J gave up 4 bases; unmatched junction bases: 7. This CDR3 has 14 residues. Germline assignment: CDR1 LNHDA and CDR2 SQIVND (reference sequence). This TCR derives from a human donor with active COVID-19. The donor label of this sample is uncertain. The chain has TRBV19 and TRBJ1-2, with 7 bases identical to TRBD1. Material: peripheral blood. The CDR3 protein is CASSPRQGRYGYTF. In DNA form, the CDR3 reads TGTGCCAGTAGTCCGCGACAGGGCCGCTATGGCTACACCTTC. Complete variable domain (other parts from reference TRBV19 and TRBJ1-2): DGGITQSPKYLFRKEGQNVTLSCEQNLNHDAMYWYRQDPGQGLRLIYYSQIVNDFQKGDIAEGYSVSREKKESFPLTVTSAQKNPTAFYLCASSPRQGRYGYTFGSGTRLTVV.